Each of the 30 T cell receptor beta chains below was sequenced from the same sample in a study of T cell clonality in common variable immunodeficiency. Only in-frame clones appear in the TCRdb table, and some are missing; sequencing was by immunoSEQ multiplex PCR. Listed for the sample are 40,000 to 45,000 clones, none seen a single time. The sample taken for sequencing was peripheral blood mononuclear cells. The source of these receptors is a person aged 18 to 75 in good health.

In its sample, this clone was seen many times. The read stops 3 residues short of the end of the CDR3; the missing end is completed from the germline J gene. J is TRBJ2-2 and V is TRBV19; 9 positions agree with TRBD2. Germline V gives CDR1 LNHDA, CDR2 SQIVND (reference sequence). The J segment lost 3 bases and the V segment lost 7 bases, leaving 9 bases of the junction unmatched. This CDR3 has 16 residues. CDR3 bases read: TGTGCCAGTACCTCTGGCGGGGGGGCTGACACCGGGGAG. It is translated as CASTSGGGADTGE. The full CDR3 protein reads CASTSGGGADTGELFF.

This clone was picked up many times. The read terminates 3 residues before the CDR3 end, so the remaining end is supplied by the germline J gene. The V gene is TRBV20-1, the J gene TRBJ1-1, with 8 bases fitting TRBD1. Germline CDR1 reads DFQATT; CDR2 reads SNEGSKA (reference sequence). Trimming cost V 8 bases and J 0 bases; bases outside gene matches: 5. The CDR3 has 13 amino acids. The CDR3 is CSSAGGLNTEAFF. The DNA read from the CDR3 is TGCAGTTCAGCAGGGGGCCTGAACACTGAA.

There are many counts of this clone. The CDR3 protein is CAWSVSRGEYSPLHF. The sequenced part of the CDR3 DNA is TGTGCCTGGAGTGTATCCAGGGGGGAGTATTCACCC. V gene TRBV30 combines with J gene TRBJ1-6; 7 positions agree with TRBD1. The read falls 3 residues short of the CDR3 end, and the missing part is taken from the germline J gene. Germline-derived CDR1 and CDR2 are GTSNPN and SVGIG (reference sequence). The V gene end was trimmed by 0 bases and the J gene end by 8 bases; junction bases not matched to a gene: 7. The CDR3 is made up of 15 amino acids.

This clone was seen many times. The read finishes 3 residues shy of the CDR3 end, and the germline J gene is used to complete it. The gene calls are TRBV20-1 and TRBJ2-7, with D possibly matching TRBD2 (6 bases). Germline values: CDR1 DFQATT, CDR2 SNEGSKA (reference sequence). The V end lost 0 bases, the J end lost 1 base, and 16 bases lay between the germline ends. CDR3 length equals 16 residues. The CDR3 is CSARDLGGGTSYEQYF. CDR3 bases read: TGCAGTGCTAGAGATCTAGGTGGGGGGACGTCCTACGAG.

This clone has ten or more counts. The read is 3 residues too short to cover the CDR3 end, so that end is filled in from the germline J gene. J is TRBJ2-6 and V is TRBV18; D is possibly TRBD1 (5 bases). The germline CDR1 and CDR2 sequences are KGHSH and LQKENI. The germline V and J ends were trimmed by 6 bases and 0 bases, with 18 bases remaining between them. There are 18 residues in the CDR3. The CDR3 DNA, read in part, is TGTGCCAGCTCTTTTCAGGGCGCTACCTCCTCTGGGGCCAACGTC. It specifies CASSFQGATSSGANV. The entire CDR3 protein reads CASSFQGATSSGANVLTF. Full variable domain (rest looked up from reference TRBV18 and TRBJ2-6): NAGVMQNPRHLVRRRGQEARLRCSPMKGHSHVYWYRQLPEEGLKFMVYLQKENIIDESGMPKERFSAEFPKEGPSILRIQQVVRGDSAAYFCASSFQGATSSGANVLTFGAGSRLTVL.

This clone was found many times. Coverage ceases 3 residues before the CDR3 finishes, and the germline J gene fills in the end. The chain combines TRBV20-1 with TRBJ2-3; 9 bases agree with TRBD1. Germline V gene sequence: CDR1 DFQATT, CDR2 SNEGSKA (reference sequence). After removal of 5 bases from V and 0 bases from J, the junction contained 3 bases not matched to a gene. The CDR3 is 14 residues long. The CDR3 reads CSAWDRVSTDTQYF. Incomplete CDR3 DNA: TGCAGTGCTTGGGACAGGGTTAGCACAGATACG.

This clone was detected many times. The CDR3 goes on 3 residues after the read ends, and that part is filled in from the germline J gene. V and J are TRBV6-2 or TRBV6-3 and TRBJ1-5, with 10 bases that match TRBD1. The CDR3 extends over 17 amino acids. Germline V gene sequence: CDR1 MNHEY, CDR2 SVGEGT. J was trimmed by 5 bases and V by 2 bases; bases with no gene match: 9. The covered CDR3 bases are TGTGCCAGCAGTTACCCCCTGGGACAGGGGTTAGATCAGCCC. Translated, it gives CASSYPLGQGLDQP. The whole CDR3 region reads CASSYPLGQGLDQPQHF.

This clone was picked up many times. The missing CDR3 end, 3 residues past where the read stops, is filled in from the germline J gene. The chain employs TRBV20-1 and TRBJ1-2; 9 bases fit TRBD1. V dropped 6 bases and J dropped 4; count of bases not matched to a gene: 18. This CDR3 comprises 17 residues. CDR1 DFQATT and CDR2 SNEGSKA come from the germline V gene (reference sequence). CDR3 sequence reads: CSARTGVAGSIIYGYTF. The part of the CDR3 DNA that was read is TGCAGTGCCCGGACAGGGGTTGCGGGGAGCATCATCTATGGC.

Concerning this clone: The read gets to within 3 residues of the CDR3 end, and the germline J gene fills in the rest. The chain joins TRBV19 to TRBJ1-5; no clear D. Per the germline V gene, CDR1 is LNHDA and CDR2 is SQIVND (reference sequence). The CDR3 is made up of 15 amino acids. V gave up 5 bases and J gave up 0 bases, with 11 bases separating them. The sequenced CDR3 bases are TGTGCCAGTAGTGCCCAGGACTATAGCAATCAGCCC. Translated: CASSAQDYSNQP. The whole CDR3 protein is CASSAQDYSNQPQHF.

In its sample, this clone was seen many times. The CDR3 reads CASRLARGGPHNEQFF. CDR3 DNA (partial): TGCGCCAGCAGACTCGCCCGAGGGGGCCCCCACAATGAG. The chain couples TRBV5-1 to TRBJ2-1; 7 nucleotides align to TRBD1. With the read ending 3 residues before the CDR3 end, the germline J gene is used to fill in that end. This CDR3 region has 16 residues. Germline loops: CDR1 SGHRS, CDR2 YFSETQ. Trimming cost V 5 bases and J 5 bases; bases outside gene matches: 13.

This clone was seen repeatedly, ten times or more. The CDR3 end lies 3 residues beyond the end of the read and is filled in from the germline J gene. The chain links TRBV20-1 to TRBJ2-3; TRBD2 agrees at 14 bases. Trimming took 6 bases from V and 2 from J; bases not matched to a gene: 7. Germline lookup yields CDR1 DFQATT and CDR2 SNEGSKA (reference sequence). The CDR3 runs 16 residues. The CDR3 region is CSADGLAGGVTDTQYF. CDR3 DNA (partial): TGCAGTGCCGATGGACTAGCGGGAGGTGTCACAGATACG.

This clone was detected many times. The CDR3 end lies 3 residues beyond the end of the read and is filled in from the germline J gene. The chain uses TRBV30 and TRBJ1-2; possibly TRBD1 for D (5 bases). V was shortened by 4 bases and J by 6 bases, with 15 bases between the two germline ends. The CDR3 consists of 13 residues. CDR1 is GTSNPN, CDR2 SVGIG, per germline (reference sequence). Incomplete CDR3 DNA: TGTGCCTGGACAAAGGGGTCAAGGGATGGC. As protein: CAWTKGSRDG. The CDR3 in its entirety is CAWTKGSRDGYTF.

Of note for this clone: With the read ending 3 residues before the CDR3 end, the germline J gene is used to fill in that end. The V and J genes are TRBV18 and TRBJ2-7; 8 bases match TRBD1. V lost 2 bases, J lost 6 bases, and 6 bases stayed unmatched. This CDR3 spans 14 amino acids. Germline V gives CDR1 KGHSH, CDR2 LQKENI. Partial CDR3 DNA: TGTGCCAGCTCACCAGGGCGGACAGGGCCCGAG. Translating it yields CASSPGRTGPE. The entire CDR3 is CASSPGRTGPEQYF.

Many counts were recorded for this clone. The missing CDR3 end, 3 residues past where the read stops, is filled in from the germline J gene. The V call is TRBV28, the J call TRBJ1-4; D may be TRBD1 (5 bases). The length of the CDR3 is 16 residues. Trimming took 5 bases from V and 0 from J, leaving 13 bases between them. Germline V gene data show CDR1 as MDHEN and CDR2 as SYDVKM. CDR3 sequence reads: CASSQGRVATNEKLFF. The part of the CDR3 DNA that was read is TGTGCCAGCAGTCAGGGCAGGGTAGCAACTAATGAAAAA.

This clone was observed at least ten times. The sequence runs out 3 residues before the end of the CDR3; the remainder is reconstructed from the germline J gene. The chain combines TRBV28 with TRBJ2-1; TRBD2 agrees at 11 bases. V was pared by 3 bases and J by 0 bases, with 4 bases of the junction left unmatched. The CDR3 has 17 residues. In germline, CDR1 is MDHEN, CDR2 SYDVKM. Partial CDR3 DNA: TGTGCCAGCAGTTTCCCCGGACTAGCGGGCTCCTACAATGAG. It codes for CASSFPGLAGSYNE. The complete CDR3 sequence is CASSFPGLAGSYNEQFF.

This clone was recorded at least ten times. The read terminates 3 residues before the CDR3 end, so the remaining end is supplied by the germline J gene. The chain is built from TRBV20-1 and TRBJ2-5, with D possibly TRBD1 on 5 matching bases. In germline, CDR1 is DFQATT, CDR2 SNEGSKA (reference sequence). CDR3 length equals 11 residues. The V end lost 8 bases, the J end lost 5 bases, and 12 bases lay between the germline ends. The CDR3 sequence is CSPDTWETQYF. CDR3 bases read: TGCAGTCCGGACACCTGGGAGACC.

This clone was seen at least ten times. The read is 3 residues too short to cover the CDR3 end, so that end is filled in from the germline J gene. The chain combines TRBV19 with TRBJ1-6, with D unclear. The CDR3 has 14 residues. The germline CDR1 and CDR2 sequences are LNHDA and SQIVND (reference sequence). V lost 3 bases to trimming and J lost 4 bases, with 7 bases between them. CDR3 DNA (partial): TGTGCCAGTAGTATGACTTCGTATAATTCACCC. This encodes CASSMTSYNSP. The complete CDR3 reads CASSMTSYNSPLHF.

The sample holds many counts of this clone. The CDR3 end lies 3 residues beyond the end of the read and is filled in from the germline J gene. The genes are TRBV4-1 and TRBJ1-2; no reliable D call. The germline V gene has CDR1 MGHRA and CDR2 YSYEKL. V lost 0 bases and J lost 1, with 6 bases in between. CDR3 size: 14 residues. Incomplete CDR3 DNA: TGCGCCAGCAGCCAAGATCCCAATAACTATGGC. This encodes CASSQDPNNYG. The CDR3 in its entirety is CASSQDPNNYGYTF.

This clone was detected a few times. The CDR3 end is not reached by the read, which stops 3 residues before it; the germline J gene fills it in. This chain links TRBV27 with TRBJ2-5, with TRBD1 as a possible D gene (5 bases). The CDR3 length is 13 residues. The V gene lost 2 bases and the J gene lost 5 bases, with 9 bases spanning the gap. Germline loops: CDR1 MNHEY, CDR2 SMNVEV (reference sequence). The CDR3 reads CASSLRGLETQYF. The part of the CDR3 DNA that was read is TGTGCCAGCAGTTTAAGGGGTCTGGAGACC.

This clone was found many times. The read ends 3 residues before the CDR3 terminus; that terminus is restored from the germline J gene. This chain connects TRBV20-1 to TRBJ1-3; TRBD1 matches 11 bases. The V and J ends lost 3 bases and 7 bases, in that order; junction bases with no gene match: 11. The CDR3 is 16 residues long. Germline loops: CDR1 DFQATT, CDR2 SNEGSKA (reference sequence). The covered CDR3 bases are TGCAGTGCTAGTGATCGCGGACAGGGGGCAGGGAACACC. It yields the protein CSASDRGQGAGNT. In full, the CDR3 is CSASDRGQGAGNTIYF.

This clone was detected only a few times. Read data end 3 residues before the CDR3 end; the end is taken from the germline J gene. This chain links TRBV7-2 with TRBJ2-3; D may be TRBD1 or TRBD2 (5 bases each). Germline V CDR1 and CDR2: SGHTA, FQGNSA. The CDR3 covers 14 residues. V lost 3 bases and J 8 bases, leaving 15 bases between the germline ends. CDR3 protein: CASSFEGRRATQYF. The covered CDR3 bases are TGTGCCAGCAGCTTCGAGGGGCGTCGGGCTACG.

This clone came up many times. The CDR3 protein is CASSPRQGVFRDTQYF. The DNA read from the CDR3 is TGTGCCAGCAGCCCGAGACAGGGTGTATTTAGGGATACG. This chain links TRBV7-8 with TRBJ2-3; 7 bases align to TRBD1. The read ends 3 residues early relative to the CDR3; the germline J gene fills the gap. V dropped 5 bases and J dropped 6; count of bases not matched to a gene: 14. CDR1 SGHVS and CDR2 FQNEAQ come from the germline V gene. This CDR3 contains 16 residues. Variable domain in full (rest from reference TRBV7-8 and TRBJ2-3): GAGVSQSPRYKVAKRGQDVALRCDPISGHVSLFWYQQALGQGPEFLTYFQNEAQLDKSGLPSDRFFAERPEGSVSTLKIQRTQQEDSAVYLCASSPRQGVFRDTQYFGPGTRLTVL.

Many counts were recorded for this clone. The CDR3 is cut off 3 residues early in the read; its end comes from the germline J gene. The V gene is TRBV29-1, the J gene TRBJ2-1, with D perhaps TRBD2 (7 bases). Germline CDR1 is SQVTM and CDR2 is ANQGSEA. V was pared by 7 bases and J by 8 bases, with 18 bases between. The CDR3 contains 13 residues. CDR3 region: CSGGGGSRYEQFF. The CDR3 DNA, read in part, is TGCAGCGGTGGCGGGGGCTCCCGGTATGAG.

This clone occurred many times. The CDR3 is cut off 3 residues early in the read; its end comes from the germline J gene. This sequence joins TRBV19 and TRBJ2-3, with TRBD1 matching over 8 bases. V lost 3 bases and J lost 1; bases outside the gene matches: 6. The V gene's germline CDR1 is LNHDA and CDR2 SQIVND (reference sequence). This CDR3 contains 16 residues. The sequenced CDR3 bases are TGTGCCAGTAGTATCATGCAGGGGGCTGGCACAGATACG. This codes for CASSIMQGAGTDT. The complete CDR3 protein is CASSIMQGAGTDTQYF.

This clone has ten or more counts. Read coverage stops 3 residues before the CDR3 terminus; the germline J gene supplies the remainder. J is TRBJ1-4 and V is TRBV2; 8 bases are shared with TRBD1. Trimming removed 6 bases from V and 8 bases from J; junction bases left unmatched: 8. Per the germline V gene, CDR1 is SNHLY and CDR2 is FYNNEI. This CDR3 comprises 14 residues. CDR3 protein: CASSRGTGGEKLFF. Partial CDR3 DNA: TGTGCCAGCAGCCGCGGGACAGGAGGGGAAAAA.

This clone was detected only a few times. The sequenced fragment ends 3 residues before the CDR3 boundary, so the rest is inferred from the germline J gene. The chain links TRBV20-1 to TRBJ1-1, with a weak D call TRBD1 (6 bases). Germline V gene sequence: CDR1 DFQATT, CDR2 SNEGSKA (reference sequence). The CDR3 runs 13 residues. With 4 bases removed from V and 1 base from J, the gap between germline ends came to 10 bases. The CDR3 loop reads CSANPGQNTEAFF. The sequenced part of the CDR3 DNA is TGCAGTGCTAATCCGGGACAGAACACTGAA.

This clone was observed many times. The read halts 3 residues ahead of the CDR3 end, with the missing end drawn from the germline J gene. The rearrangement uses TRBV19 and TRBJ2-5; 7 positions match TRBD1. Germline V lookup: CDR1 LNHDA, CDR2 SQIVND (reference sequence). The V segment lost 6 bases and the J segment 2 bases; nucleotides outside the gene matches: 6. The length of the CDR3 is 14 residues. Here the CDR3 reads CASSGQAGQETQYF. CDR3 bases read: TGTGCCAGTAGCGGACAGGCAGGGCAAGAGACC. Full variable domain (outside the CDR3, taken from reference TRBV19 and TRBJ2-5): DGGITQSPKYLFRKEGQNVTLSCEQNLNHDAMYWYRQDPGQGLRLIYYSQIVNDFQKGDIAEGYSVSREKKESFPLTVTSAQKNPTAFYLCASSGQAGQETQYFGPGTRLLVL.

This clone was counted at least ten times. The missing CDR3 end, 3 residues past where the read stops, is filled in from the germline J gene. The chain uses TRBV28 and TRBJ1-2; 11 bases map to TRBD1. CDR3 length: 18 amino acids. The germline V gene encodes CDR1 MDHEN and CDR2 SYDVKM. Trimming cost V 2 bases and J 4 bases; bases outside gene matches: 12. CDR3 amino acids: CASSLQQGDRGIFYGYTF. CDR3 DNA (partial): TGTGCCAGCAGTTTACAACAGGGGGACAGGGGGATATTCTATGGC.

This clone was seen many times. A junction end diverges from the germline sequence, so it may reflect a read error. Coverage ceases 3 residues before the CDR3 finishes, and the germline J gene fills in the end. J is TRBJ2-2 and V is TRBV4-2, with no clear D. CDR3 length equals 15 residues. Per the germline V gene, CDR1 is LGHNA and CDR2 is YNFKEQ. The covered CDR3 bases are TGCGCCAGCAGCCAAGACCTCGTACTCACCGGGGAG. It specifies CASSQDLVLTGE. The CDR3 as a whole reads CASSQDLVLTGELFF.

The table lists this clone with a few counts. The DNA read from the CDR3 is TGCAGTGCCGGACAGGGAGGTCTCTATGGC. It yields the protein CSAGQGGLYG. The whole CDR3 sequence reads CSAGQGGLYGYTF. The chain uses TRBV20-1 and TRBJ1-2, with 8 bases aligning to TRBD1. The read terminates 3 residues ahead of where the CDR3 ends, so the germline J gene completes it. The V gene's germline CDR1 is DFQATT and CDR2 SNEGSKA (reference sequence). The J segment lost 4 bases and the V segment lost 6 bases, leaving 7 bases of the junction unmatched. CDR3 length equals 13 residues.